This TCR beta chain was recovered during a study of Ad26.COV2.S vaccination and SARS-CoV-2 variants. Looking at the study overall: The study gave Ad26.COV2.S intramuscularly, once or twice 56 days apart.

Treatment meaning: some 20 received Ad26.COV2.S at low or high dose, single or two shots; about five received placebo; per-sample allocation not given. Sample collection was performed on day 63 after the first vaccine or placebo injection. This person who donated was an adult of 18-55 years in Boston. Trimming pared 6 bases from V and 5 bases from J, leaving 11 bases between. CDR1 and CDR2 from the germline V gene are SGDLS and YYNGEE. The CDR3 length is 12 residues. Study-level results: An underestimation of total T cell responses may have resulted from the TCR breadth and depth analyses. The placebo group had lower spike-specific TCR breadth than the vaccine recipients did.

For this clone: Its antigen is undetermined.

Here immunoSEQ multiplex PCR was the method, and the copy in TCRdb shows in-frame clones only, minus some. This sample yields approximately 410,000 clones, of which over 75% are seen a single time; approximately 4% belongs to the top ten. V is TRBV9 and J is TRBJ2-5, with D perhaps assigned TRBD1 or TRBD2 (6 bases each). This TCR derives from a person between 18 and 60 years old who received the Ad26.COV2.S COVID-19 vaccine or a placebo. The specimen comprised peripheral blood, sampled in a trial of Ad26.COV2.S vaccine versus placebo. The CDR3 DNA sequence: TGTGCCAGCATGGGGGGCGGGGAGACCCAGTACTTC. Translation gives CASMGGGETQYF.